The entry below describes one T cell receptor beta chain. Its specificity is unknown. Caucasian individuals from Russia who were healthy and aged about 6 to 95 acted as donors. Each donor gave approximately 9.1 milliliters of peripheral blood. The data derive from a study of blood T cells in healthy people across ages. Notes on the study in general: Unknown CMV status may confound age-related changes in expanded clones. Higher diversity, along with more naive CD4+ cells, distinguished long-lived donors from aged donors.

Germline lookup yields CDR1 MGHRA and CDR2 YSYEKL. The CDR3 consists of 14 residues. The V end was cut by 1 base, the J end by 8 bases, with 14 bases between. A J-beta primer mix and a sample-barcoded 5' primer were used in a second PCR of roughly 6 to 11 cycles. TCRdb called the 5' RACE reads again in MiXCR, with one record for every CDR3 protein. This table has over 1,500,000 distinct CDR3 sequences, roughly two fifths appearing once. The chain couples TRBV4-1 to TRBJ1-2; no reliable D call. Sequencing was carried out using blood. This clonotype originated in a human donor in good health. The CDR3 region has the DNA TGCGCCAGCAGCCAAGGACCCGGTCGTCGCGGCTACACCTTC. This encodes CASSQGPGRRGYTF.